In this sample, the clone carrying this TCR beta chain turned up once. Antigen: not known. Method: immunoSEQ multiplex PCR; TCRdb's copy keeps in-frame clones and lacks some. The data show approximately 160,000 clones, roughly nine tenths seen once. The CDR3 sequence is 13 residues long. The germline gives CDR1 SGHRS, CDR2 YFSETQ. V dropped 1 base and J dropped 4; count of bases not matched to a gene: 0. This entry is derived from a study of cytomegalovirus exposure and HLA in healthy donors. Turning to the study itself: Later analysis reported that the approximately 110 validation repertoires shared the platform of the approximately 620 first-cohort repertoires.

General study results and limits: The classifier reportedly diagnosed cytomegalovirus status with high specificity and sensitivity.

The TCR originated in a man younger than 35 in good health and CMV-seropositive. The rearrangement links TRBV5-1 to TRBJ1-1, with 8 bases that match TRBD1. Sequences were obtained from PBMCs. The CDR3 DNA follows: TGCGCCAGCAGCTTGACAGGGGGCACTGAAGCTTTCTTT. As protein: CASSLTGGTEAFF.